This T cell receptor beta chain stems from a study of T cell responses to AZD1222 COVID-19 vaccine. The table came from immunoSEQ multiplex PCR; TCRdb's copy has only in-frame clones and leaves some out. Of 100,000 or so clones listed, approximately 89% were seen once; the top ten hold about 10%. Study-wide results and limits: Samples come after the peak T cell response, not at day 14.

CDR1 and CDR2 (germline): DFQATT, SNEGSKA (reference sequence). Deletions cut 5 bases from V and 5 bases from J, with 3 bases between. This CDR3 spans 10 amino acids. On this clone itself: Antigen specificity is unknown.

The chain recombines TRBV20-1 with TRBJ2-2, with D unresolved. The origin of this receptor is an adult who received the AZD1222 COVID-19 vaccine. This material consisted of peripheral blood, taken 28 days after the second AZD1222 dose. The CDR3 DNA sequence: TGCAGTGCTTGGACCGGGGAGCTGTTTTTT. It codes for CSAWTGELFF.